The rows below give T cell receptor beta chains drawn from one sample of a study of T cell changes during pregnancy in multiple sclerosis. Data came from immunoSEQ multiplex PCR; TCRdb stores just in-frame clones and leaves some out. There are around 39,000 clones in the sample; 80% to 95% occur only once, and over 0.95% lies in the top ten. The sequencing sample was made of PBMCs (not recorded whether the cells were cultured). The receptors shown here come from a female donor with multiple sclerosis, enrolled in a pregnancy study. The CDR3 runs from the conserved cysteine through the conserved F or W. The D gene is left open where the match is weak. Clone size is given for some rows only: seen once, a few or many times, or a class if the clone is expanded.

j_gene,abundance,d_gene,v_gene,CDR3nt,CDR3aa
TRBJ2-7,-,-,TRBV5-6,TGTGCCAGCAGCTTCGGACATTCGTCCTACGAGCAGTACTTC,CASSFGHSSYEQYF
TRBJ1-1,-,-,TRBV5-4,TGTGCCAGCAGCTTGTCGGGACCAAACACTGAAGCTTTCTTT,CASSLSGPNTEAFF
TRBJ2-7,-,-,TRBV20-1,TGCAGTGCTAGGCAAGATTACGAGCAGTACTTC,CSARQDYEQYF
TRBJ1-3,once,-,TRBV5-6,TGTGCCAGCAGCTCGGGACTGTCAGGAAACACCATATATTTT,CASSSGLSGNTIYF
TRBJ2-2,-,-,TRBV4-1,TGCGCCAGCAGCCAGCCCTCAAGCAGGATGCCCTACACCGGGGAGCTGTTTTTT,CASSQPSSRMPYTGELFF
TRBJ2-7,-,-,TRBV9,TGTGCCAGCAGCCCCGGGGAGGAACCCTACGAGCAGTACTTC,CASSPGEEPYEQYF
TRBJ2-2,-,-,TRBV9,TGTGCCAGCACCCTGACAGGACGGCCTGGGGAGCTGTTTTTT,CASTLTGRPGELFF
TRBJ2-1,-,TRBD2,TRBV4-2,TGTGCCAGCAGCCAAGCCGCTAGCGGGAGCTCCTACAATGAGCAGTTCTTC,CASSQAASGSSYNEQFF
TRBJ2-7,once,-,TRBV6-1,TGTGCCAGCAGTGAGTCAGGGGTTATCTACGAGCAGTACTTC,CASSESGVIYEQYF
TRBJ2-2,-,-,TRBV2,TGTGCCAGCAGTTGGCGGGAAACCGGGGAGCTGTTTTTT,CASSWRETGELFF
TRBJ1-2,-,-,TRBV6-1,TGTGCCAGCAGTGAAACCTTAGAGGGGAGTCCACGTGGCTACACCTTC,CASSETLEGSPRGYTF
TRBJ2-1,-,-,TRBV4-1,TGCGCCAGCAGCCACCTACAAAATGAGCAGTTCTTC,CASSHLQNEQFF
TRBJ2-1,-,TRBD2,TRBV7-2,TGTGCCAGCAGTTACGCTAGCGGGAGGCCCAATGAGCAGTTCTTC,CASSYASGRPNEQFF
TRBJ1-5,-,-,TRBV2,TGTGCCAGCAGTGTAGGTGGGTGGCAGCCCCAGCATTTT,CASSVGGWQPQHF
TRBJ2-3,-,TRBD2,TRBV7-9,TGTGCCAGCGGGGGACTAGCGAGAGCAGATACGCAGTATTTT,CASGGLARADTQYF
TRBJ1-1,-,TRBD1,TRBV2,TGTGCCAGCGGGCAGGGGGGGAGGCCTGAAGCTTTCTTT,CASGQGGRPEAFF
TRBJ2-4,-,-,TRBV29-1,TGCAGCGTTGAAGCGGACACCAGCAAAAACATTCAGTACTTC,CSVEADTSKNIQYF
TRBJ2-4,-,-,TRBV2,TGTGCCAGCGCGACGGTAGCCAAAAACATTCAGTACTTC,CASATVAKNIQYF
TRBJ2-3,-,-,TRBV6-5,TGTGCCAGCAGCCGATCCGGGGATACGCAGTATTTT,CASSRSGDTQYF
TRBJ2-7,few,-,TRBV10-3,TGTGCCATCGGTCACTCCGGGGTCTACGAGCAGTACTTC,CAIGHSGVYEQYF
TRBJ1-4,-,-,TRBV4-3,TGCGCCAGCAGTCTACAGGAGAATAATGAAAAACTGTTTTTT,CASSLQENNEKLFF
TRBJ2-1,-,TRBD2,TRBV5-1,TGCGCCAGCACAAAGCGGGAGTCGGTTAATGAGCAGTTCTTC,CASTKRESVNEQFF
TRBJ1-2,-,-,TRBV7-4,TGTGCGAAAGCGGGGGGCAGGCTGAGCTATGGCTACACCTTC,CAKAGGRLSYGYTF
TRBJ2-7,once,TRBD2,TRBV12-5,TGTGCTAGTGGCCTCAGCGGGAGGGCCGGTTACGAGCAGTACTTC,CASGLSGRAGYEQYF
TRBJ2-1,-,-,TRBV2,TGTGCCAGCAGCGGCGGCGCCATTTACAATGAGCAGTTCTTC,CASSGGAIYNEQFF
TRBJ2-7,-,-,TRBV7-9,TGTGCCAGCAGCCCTTCACCTTACGAGCAGTACTTC,CASSPSPYEQYF
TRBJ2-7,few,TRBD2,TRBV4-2,TGTGCCAGCAGCCAAAGTTTCGGGACTAGCTACGAGCAGTACTTC,CASSQSFGTSYEQYF
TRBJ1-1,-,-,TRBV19,TGTGCCAGTAGTGGACGAGGGGTGAACACTGAAGCTTTCTTT,CASSGRGVNTEAFF
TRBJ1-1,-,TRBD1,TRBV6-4,TGTGCCAGCAGCCGGGACAGGGGCACTGAAGCTTTCTTT,CASSRDRGTEAFF
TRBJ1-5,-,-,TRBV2,TGTGCCAGCAGTGGGGTTGTGTCAAATCAGCCCCAGCATTTT,CASSGVVSNQPQHF
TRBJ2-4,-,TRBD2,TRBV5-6,TGTGCCAGCAGCTTGTGGGGCGGGAGAGGGAACATTCAGTACTTC,CASSLWGGRGNIQYF
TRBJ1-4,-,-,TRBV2,TGTGCCAGCACTCCCCAGGGAGAAAAACTGTTTTTT,CASTPQGEKLFF
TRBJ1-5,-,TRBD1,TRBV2,TGTGCCAGCAGTGACCAGGGACAGGCCAATCAGCCCCAGCATTTT,CASSDQGQANQPQHF
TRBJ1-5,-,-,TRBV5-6,TGTGCCAGCAGCTTGACGGGGGTTGGCAATCAGCCCCAGCATTTT,CASSLTGVGNQPQHF
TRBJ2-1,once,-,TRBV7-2,TGTGCCAGCAGCTCGAGCATGGAGTATTTTAGTGAGCAGTTCTTC,CASSSSMEYFSEQFF
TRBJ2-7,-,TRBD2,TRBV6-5,TGTGCCAGCAGTTACGCGGGAGGGGGGAACAGGTACTTC,CASSYAGGGNRYF
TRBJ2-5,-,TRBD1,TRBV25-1,TGTGCCAGCAGTGAAGTGGGCAGGGGGAAAGAGACCCAGTACTTC,CASSEVGRGKETQYF
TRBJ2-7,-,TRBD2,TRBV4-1,TGCGCCAGCAGCCAAGGGGGGGACTATTCCCTTACCTACGAGCAGTACTTC,CASSQGGDYSLTYEQYF
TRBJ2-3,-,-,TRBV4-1,TGCGCCAGCAGCTTAACACAGGAGCCGGACTACGTCGGCACAGATACGCAGTATTTT,CASSLTQEPDYVGTDTQYF
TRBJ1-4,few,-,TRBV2,TGTGCCAGCAGTGTGAGGGTAACTAATGAAAAACTGTTTTTT,CASSVRVTNEKLFF
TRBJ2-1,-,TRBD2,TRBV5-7,TGTGCCAGCAGCTCGGAACATCTAGCGGGACGAACCTACAATGAGCAGTTCTTC,CASSSEHLAGRTYNEQFF
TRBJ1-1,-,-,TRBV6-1,TGTGCCAGCATTGAGGGAGTCGGCACTGAAGCTTTCTTT,CASIEGVGTEAFF
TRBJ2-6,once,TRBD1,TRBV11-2,TGTGCCAGCAGCCCCGGGACAGGGGAGGTTGGGGCCAACGTCCTGACTTTC,CASSPGTGEVGANVLTF
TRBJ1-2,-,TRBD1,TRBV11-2,TGTGCCAGCAGCACCGCCGGGACAGGGGTTGGTGGCTACACCTTC,CASSTAGTGVGGYTF
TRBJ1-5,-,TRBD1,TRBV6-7,TGTGCCAGCAACAGGGGCGATAGCAATCAGCCCCAGCATTTT,CASNRGDSNQPQHF
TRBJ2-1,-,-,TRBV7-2,TGTGCCAGCAGCCCATACTGGGGGGATTACAATGAGCAGTTCTTC,CASSPYWGDYNEQFF
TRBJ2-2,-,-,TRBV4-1,TGCGCCAGCAGCCAAAACCTCCCCGAAGGGACCGGGGAGCTGTTTTTT,CASSQNLPEGTGELFF
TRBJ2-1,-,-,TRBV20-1,TGCAGTGCGAGTCCCGTCGGTGAGCAGTTCTTC,CSASPVGEQFF